The clone carrying this T cell receptor beta chain is labeled medium-sized. All unsorted peripheral T cells were captured because whole blood was used without fractionation. The data originate from a study of HIV-infected patients and healthy controls. About 500 ng RNA was reverse transcribed with alpha and beta constant-region primers. Separate chain-specific third strand synthesis with multiplexing indices produced the alpha and beta libraries. TCRdb redid the calling of the 5' RACE reads with MiXCR, one entry per CDR3 protein. The table includes 7,000 to 8,500 distinct CDR3 sequences, 5.5% to 7% detected once. Trimming took off 3 bases at V and 6 bases at J, with 20 bases between the two ends. The CDR3 length is 17 residues.

This TCR was sampled from an adult with HIV infection. The sequencing used blood, collected before antiretroviral therapy. The chain has TRBV12-3 or TRBV12-4 and TRBJ2-2, with D perhaps matching TRBD1 or TRBD2 (5 bases each). The CDR3 region is CASSFLGAANTAGELFF. For the CDR3, the DNA is TGTGCCAGCAGTTTCCTCGGGGCAGCCAACACCGCCGGGGAGCTGTTTTTT.